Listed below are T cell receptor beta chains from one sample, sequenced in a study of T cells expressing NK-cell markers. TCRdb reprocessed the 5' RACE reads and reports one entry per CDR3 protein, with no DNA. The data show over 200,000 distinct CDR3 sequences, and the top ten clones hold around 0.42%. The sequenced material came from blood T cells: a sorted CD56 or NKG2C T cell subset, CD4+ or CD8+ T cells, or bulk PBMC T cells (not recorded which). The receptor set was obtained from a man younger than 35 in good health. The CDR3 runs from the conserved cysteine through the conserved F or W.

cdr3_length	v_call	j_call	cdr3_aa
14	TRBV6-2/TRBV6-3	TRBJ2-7	CASRPGLASYEQYF
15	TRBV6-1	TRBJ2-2	CASRNRGPETGELFF
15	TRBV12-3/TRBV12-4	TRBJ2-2	CASSSPGLAVGELFF
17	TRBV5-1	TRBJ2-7	CASSSDRGRGGSYEQYF
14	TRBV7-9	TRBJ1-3	CASSLDRTGNTIYF
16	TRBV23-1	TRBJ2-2	CASSQCRRVATGELFF
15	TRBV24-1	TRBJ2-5	CATSIRWRGKETQYF
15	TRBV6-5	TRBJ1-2	CATLPSRQFVHGYTF
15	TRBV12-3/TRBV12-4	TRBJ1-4	CASSRGTVTNEKLFF
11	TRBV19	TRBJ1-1	CASNVDLEAFF
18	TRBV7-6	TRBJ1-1	CASSLAKVQGGMNTEAFF
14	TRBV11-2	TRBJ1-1	CASRSPPMNTEAFF
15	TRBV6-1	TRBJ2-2	CASIPTRIGTGELFF
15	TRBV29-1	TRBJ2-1	CSVHALTSSYNEQFF
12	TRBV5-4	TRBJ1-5	CASSLDNQPQHF
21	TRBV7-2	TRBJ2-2	CASSLGRGATTTRTNTGELFF